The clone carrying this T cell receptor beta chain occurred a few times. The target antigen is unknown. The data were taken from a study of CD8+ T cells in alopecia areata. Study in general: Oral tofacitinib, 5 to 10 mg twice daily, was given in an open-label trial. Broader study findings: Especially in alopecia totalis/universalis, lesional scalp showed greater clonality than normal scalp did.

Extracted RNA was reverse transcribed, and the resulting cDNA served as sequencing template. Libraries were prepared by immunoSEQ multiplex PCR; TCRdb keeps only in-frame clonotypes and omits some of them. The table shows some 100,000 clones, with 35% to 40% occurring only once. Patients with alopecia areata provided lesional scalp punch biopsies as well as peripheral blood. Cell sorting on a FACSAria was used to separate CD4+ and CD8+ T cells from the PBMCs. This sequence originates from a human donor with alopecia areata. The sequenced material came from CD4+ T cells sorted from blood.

The CDR3 region has the DNA TGCAGCGTTGAGGAAGGAATAGCCAAAAACATTCAGTACTTC. Translated: CSVEEGIAKNIQYF. The chain carries TRBV29-1 and TRBJ2-4; D unresolved. The CDR3 totals 14 residues. V shed 3 bases and J shed 0 bases, with 9 bases lying between them. The germline V gene has CDR1 SQVTM and CDR2 ANQGSEA.